This T cell receptor (beta chain) emerged from a study of monozygotic twins with inflammatory bowel disease (dated by TCRdb to the late 2010s). About the study as a whole: A total of some 30 monozygotic twin pairs were included in the full study, comprising nine German pairs (four IBD-concordant, five IBD-discordant) and 19 IBD-discordant Danish pairs. The search for disease-associated traits relied mainly on comparing IBD patients with their genetically identical healthy co-twins within discordant pairs. Each individual had, on average, about 151 000 unique TCRalpha sequences and 181 000 unique TCRbeta sequences available for analysis.

From each donor, a 2.5 ml peripheral blood sample was drawn into PAXgene tubes and stored at -80 degrees C. Total RNA was isolated from whole blood with the PAXgene blood miRNA kit on an automated QIAcube, without T cell sorting. Deep TCRalpha and TCRbeta repertoire profiling with unique molecular barcoding was performed on peripheral blood of monozygotic twin pairs concordant or discordant for inflammatory bowel disease. Smoking habits were recorded for all twin pairs, and individuals were classified as current, former or never smokers. Libraries came from 5' RACE. The input for every TCR library was 3500 ng of total RNA. For each sample, cDNA synthesis was carried out in eight separate reactions using SMARTScribe reverse transcriptase. During cDNA synthesis, template switching was used to introduce unique molecular identifiers that contained a 6-nucleotide sample barcode. TCRalpha and TCRbeta cDNA was amplified in two nested PCRs of roughly 17 and 9 cycles, and bead purification was carried out after each PCR. Before amplification, cDNA was treated with uracil DNA-glycosylase and purified using the QIAquick PCR purification kit. In the second PCR, Illumina TruSeq-compatible adapters and sample-specific barcodes were added. Library quality and concentration were assessed using TapeStation and Qubit, and approximately 5 ng of each library was pooled. The pooled libraries were sequenced with 2 x 100 bp reads and custom sequencing primers on an Illumina HiSeq2500 single-index Rapid Run. As for how the authors treated the data: MiGEC version 1.2.6 was used for UMI-based consensus assembly to correct PCR and sequencing errors. MiXCR version 2.1.1 was used for V(D)J alignment, clonotype assembly and CDR3 extraction. Gene usage, clonotype sharing and MAIT/NKT TCR abundance were normalised by analysing the top 1000, 10 000 and 20 000 clonotypes per sample. Diversity was computed as the inverse Simpson index with the vegan R package after downsampling to 27 000 UMIs. Paired Mann-Whitney U tests were applied to discordant twin pairs, and Benjamini-Hochberg correction was used for multiple testing. TCRdb reprocessed the reads and lists each CDR3 protein sequence as a single entry, with no DNA. The V and J calls were not made by the authors but by TCRdb's processing. Per the sample table, the count is nearly 450,000 distinct CDR3 sequences. Of the sample, 2.4% is held by the ten largest clones.

On this clonotype: The clone's antigen remains unknown.

Points the paper makes about the study in general: Differing immunosuppressive treatments among patients may have added background noise and inter-individual variability to the repertoires. The results gave no support for a single strong signal or clonotype linked to IBD. Repertoire similarity did not differ between concordant and discordant twins, possibly due to limited statistical power. A decrease in TCRbeta repertoire diversity, as measured by inverse Simpson index, was observed in IBD patients compared with their healthy co-twins. Distinction between different T cell subtypes could not be achieved in the analysis. Compared with healthy twins, IBD patients shared fewer clonotypes with other individuals, and the difference was most pronounced in patients with signs of disease activity.

The CDR3, cysteine through phenylalanine, is 13 amino acids long. No nucleotide data were recorded. The CDR1 and CDR2 encoded by the germline V gene (reference sequence) are SGHKS and YYEKEE. The chain uses TRBV5-5 and TRBJ2-7; the TRBD2 assignment by TCRdb is unverifiable without DNA. This receptor was identified in a human donor with ulcerative colitis or Crohn's disease, or a healthy co-twin of an affected twin (not recorded which). The sequenced sample was blood. The CDR3 protein: CASTKGGYHEQYF.